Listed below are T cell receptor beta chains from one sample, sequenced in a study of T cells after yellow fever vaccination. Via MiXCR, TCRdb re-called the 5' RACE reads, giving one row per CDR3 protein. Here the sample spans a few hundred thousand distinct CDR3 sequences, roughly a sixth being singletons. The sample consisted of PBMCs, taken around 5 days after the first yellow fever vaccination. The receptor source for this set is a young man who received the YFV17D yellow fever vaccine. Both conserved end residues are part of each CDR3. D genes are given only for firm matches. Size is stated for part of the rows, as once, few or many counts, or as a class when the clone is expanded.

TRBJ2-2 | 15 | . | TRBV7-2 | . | TGTGCCAGCAGCCTTAATTCGGTCGGCACCGGGGAGCTGTTTTTT | CASSLNSVGTGELFF
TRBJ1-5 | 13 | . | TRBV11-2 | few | TGTGCCAGCAGCTCTCACTGGGATCAGCCCCAGCATTTT | CASSSHWDQPQHF
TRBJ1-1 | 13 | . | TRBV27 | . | TGTGCCAGCAGTTTCGACCAGGTCGCTGAAGCTTTCTTT | CASSFDQVAEAFF
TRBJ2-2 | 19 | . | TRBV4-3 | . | TGCGCCAGCTGCCAAGGAGAATGGGGGGCAGGGGGATCAACCGGGGAGCTGTTTTTT | CASCQGEWGAGGSTGELFF
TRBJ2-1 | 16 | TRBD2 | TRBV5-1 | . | TGCGCCAGCAGCTCCACTCTAGCGGGGGGGCTCTATGAGCAGTTCTTC | CASSSTLAGGLYEQFF
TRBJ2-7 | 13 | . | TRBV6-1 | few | TGTGCCAGCAGCCTAGGAGGGCCCGGCGAGCAGTACTTC | CASSLGGPGEQYF
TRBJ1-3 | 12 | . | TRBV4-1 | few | TGCGCCAGTGGGGAGCATCGAAACACCATATATTTT | CASGEHRNTIYF
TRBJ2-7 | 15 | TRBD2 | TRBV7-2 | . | TGTGCCAGCAGCCCACTAGCGGGGGGTCGGGGCGAGCAGTACTTC | CASSPLAGGRGEQYF
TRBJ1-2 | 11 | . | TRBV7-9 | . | TGTGCCAGCAGCCTTGATCGCGGCTACACCTTC | CASSLDRGYTF
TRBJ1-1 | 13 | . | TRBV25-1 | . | TGTGCCAGCAGTGAGTGGCAGAACACTGAAGCTTTCTTT | CASSEWQNTEAFF
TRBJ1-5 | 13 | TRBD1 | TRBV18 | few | TGTGCCAGCTCACCGGGACAGAATCAGCCCCAGCATTTT | CASSPGQNQPQHF
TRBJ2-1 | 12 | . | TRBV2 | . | TGTGCCAGCAGTGATAGGGGCTATGAGCAGTTCTTC | CASSDRGYEQFF
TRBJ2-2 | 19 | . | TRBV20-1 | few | TGCAGTGCTAGAGGTATCCCGCTTGGGGGCCACGCGAACACCGGGGAGCTGTTTTTT | CSARGIPLGGHANTGELFF
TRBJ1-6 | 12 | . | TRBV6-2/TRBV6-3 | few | TGTGCCAGCAGTTACGGGGTAAGACCCCTCCACTTT | CASSYGVRPLHF
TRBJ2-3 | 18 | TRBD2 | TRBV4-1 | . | TGCGCCAGCAGCCAAGATTGGGCTAGCGGGGGGTACACAGATACGCAGTATTTT | CASSQDWASGGYTDTQYF
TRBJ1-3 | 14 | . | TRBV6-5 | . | TGTGCCAGCAGTTACATAGGAACTGGAAACACCATATATTTT | CASSYIGTGNTIYF
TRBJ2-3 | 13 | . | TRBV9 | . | TGTGCCAGCAGCTTCCTCATGCCGGATACGCAGTATTTT | CASSFLMPDTQYF
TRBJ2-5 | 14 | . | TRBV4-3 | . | TGCGCCAGCAGCCAACTCGGAGAGGGTGAGACCCAGTACTTC | CASSQLGEGETQYF
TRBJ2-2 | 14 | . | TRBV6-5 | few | TGTGCCAGCAGTTCCCTGGGGGGCACCGGGGAGCTGTTTTTT | CASSSLGGTGELFF
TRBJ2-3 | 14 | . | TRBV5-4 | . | TGTGCCAGCAGCTTGGAACTTGCCACAGATACGCAGTATTTT | CASSLELATDTQYF
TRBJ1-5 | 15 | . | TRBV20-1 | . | TGCAGTGCTAAACAGGGTATCTGGGGCAATCAGCCCCAGCATTTT | CSAKQGIWGNQPQHF
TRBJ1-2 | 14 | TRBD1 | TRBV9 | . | TGTGCCAGCAGCGACGGGACAGGGGACGTGGGCTACACCTTC | CASSDGTGDVGYTF
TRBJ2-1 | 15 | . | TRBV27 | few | TGTGCCAGCAGCTCTCGGACTGAAAGATACAATGAGCAGTTCTTC | CASSSRTERYNEQFF
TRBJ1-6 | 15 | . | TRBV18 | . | TGTGCCAGCTCACCATCGGAGGTCCCTGAATCACCCCTCCACTTT | CASSPSEVPESPLHF
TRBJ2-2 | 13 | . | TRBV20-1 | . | TGCAGTGCTAGGGGTTATAACACCGGGGAGCTGTTTTTT | CSARGYNTGELFF
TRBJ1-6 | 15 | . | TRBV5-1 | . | TGCGCCAGCAGCTTCGAAGGAGGAGGGGATTCACCCCTCCACTTT | CASSFEGGGDSPLHF
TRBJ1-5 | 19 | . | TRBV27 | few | TGTGCCAGCAGTTTTTTAAGCGGCACCCAGCGAGGCCGAAATCAGCCCCAGCATTTT | CASSFLSGTQRGRNQPQHF
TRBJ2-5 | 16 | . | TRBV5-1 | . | TGCGCCAGCAGCCTGACACGGGCTTACGAGGGGGAGACCCAGTACTTC | CASSLTRAYEGETQYF
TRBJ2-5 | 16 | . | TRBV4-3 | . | TGCGCCAGCAGCCTTGCGGGGCCCTTGTACCAAGAGACCCAGTACTTC | CASSLAGPLYQETQYF
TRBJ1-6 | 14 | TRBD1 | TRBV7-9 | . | TGTGCCAGCAGCTTGGGGACAGATAATTCACCCCTCCACTTT | CASSLGTDNSPLHF
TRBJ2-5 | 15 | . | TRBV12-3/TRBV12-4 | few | TGTGCCAGCATCTCCGGACAGCCGACTGGGGAGACCCAGTACTTC | CASISGQPTGETQYF
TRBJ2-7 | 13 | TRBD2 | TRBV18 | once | TGTGCCAGCTCATCCGGGACTATCTACGAGCAGTACTTC | CASSSGTIYEQYF
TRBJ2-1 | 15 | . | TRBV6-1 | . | TGTGCCAGCAGAATAACCGATAAACCCCACAATGAGCAGTTCTTC | CASRITDKPHNEQFF
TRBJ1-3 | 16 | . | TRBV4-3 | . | TGCGCCAGCAGCCAAGAGACAGGACGGCCTGGAAACACCATATATTTT | CASSQETGRPGNTIYF
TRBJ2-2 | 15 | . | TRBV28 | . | TGTGCCAGCAGTTTTCTAGGGAGGAACACCGGGGAGCTGTTTTTT | CASSFLGRNTGELFF
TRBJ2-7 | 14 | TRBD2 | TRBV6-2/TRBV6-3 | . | TGTGCCAGCAGAGGAGCGGGGGAGTCCTACGAGCAGTACTTC | CASRGAGESYEQYF
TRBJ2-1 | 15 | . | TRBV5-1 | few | TGCGCCAGCAGCTACCGGGCCCAGTCGTCCAATGAGCAGTTCTTC | CASSYRAQSSNEQFF
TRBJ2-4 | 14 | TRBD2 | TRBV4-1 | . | TGCGCCAGCAGCGGTTCGAGGGAGGGGAACATTCAGTACTTC | CASSGSREGNIQYF
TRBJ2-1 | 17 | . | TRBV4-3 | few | TGCGCCAGCAGCCAAGATCTAGGCGCCAGCTCCTACAATGAGCAGTTCTTC | CASSQDLGASSYNEQFF
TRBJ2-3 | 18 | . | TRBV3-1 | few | TGTGCCAGCAGCCACGGTGGGGGGGGCCTCCTGATCACAGATACGCAGTATTTT | CASSHGGGGLLITDTQYF
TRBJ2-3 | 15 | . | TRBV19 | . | TGTGCCAGTAGTATAGCAGACGGCTCCACAGATACGCAGTATTTT | CASSIADGSTDTQYF
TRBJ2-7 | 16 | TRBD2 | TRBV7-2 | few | TGTGCCAGCAGCCCCGGGACTAGCGGGCGCTCCTACGAGCAGTACTTC | CASSPGTSGRSYEQYF
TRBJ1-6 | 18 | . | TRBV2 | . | TGTGCCAGCAGTGATCAGCCGGGGGGCGCTGGGGGGAATTCACCCCTCCACTTT | CASSDQPGGAGGNSPLHF
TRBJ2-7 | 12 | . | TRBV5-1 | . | TGCGCCAGCAGCCCGGACATTTACGAGCAGTACTTC | CASSPDIYEQYF
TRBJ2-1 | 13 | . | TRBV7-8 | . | TGTGCCAGCAGCCCGAAACCCTACAATGAGCAGTTCTTC | CASSPKPYNEQFF
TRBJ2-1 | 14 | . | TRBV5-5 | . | TGTGCCATGGGCCCCGGGCGACGGCACAATGAGCAGTTCTTC | CAMGPGRRHNEQFF
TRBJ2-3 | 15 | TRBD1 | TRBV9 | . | TGTGCCAGCAGCGTGGACAGGGGGCCGACAGATACGCAGTATTTT | CASSVDRGPTDTQYF
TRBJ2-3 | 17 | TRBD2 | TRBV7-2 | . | TGTGCCAGCAGCTTAGTGTATAGCGGGGGAGGAACAGATACGCAGTATTTT | CASSLVYSGGGTDTQYF
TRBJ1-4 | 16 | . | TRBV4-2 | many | TGTGCCAGCAGCCAAGGTGGGAACTGGGAGGGTGAAAAACTGTTTTTT | CASSQGGNWEGEKLFF
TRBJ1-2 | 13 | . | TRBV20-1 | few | TGCAGTGCTAGCGAGGGGAGAACCTATGGCTACACCTTC | CSASEGRTYGYTF
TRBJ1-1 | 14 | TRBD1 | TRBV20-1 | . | TGCAGTGCTATTCCGGACAGGGACAACACTGAAGCTTTCTTT | CSAIPDRDNTEAFF
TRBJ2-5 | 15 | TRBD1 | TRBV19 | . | TGTGCCAGTAGCACAGGGGGAATCCTCGGAGAGACCCAGTACTTC | CASSTGGILGETQYF
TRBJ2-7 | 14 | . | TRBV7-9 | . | TGTGCCAGCAGCTCCATGACACCCTCCTACGAGCAGTACTTC | CASSSMTPSYEQYF
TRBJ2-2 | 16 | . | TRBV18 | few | TGTGCCAGCTCACCTTCCACAGGTCCGAACACCGGGGAGCTGTTTTTT | CASSPSTGPNTGELFF
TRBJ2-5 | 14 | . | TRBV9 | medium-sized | TGTGCCAGCAGCGTAGCGGGGGTTGAAGAGACCCAGTACTTC | CASSVAGVEETQYF
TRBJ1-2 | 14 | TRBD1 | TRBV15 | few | TGTGCCACCAGCAGAGATCAGGGGGACTATGGCTACACCTTC | CATSRDQGDYGYTF
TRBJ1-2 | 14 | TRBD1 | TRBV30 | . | TGTGCCTGGAAATCAGGGGGCTCTGGTTATGGCTACACCTTC | CAWKSGGSGYGYTF
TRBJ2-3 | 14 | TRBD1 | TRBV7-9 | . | TGTGCCAGCAGCGGGGACAGGGCGAGAGATACGCAGTATTTT | CASSGDRARDTQYF
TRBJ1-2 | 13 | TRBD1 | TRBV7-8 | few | TGTGCCAGCAGCTTCCGGACAGGAAACGGCTACACCTTC | CASSFRTGNGYTF